The 7 T cell receptor beta chains listed next were all sequenced from one sample in a study of T cells after posttransplantation cyclophosphamide. The assay was immunoSEQ multiplex PCR, and TCRdb's table has in-frame clones only and misses some. The sample contains about 32,000 clones, around 90% of which appear only once. The sample taken for sequencing was PBMCs. The origin of the receptors is a woman between 35 and 50 years old with a blood cancer, CMV-positive, and with a related stem cell donor.

This chain joins TRBV18 and TRBJ2-3; 11 bases line up with TRBD2. V trimming: 0 bases; J trimming: 7 bases; junction bases outside the gene matches: 6. This CDR3 comprises 16 residues. Germline V gene lookup returns CDR1 KGHSH and CDR2 LQKENI. The CDR3 DNA sequence: TGTGCCAGCTCACCACCGACTAGCGGGGTGGCGAATACGCAGTATTTT. Translated, it gives CASSPPTSGVANTQYF.

CDR3 residues: CASSLTGSLAGWYQETQYF. In DNA, the CDR3 is TGTGCCAGCAGCCTTACAGGGAGCCTAGCGGGGTGGTACCAAGAGACCCAGTACTTC. V is TRBV5-6 and J is TRBJ2-5; 9 nucleotides match TRBD2. V dropped 4 bases and J dropped 0; count of bases not matched to a gene: 16. CDR1 is SGHDT, CDR2 YYEEEE, per germline. The CDR3 totals 19 residues.

The chain recombines TRBV7-9 with TRBJ2-3, with a weak D call TRBD1 (6 bases). The germline V gene has CDR1 SEHNR and CDR2 FQNEAQ (reference sequence). V was pared by 5 bases and J by 1 base, with 16 bases between. This CDR3 contains 16 residues. CDR3 amino acids: CASSPTEGVRTDTQYF. In DNA form, the CDR3 reads TGTGCCAGCAGCCCAACAGAGGGGGTCCGCACAGATACGCAGTATTTT.

This chain links TRBV6-5 with TRBJ2-7, with a possible D match to TRBD2 (6 bases). Germline V CDR1 and CDR2: MNHEY, SVGAGI. Trimming shortened V by 5 bases and J by 2 bases, and 16 bases separated the two germline ends. The CDR3 has 15 amino acids. CDR3 DNA sequence: TGTGCCAGCAGTGTCGAGTCCGGGAGAACCTACGAGCAGTACTTC. It codes for CASSVESGRTYEQYF.

Here the CDR3 reads CASTRDREETQYF. In DNA, the CDR3 is TGTGCCAGCACCCGGGACAGGGAAGAGACCCAGTACTTC. The chain couples TRBV6-1 to TRBJ2-5; 9 bases map to TRBD1. Germline CDR1 reads MNHNS; CDR2 reads SASEGT. CDR3 length: 13 amino acids. The V gene end was trimmed by 7 bases and the J gene end by 3 bases; junction bases not matched to a gene: 3.

The chain couples TRBV5-6 to TRBJ1-1; D unclear. This CDR3 has 13 amino acids. V was trimmed by 2 bases and J by 4 bases, leaving 9 bases between them. Germline V CDR1 and CDR2: SGHDT, YYEEEE. The CDR3 DNA reads TGTGCCAGCAGCTTAAGAATCGGCACTGAAGCTTTCTTT. As protein: CASSLRIGTEAFF.

CDR3 residues: CSVEDPDTGSTEAFF. The CDR3 DNA follows: TGCAGCGTTGAAGATCCGGACACGGGTAGCACTGAAGCTTTCTTT. The V call is TRBV29-1, the J call TRBJ1-1, with a possible D match to TRBD1 (5 bases). This CDR3 has 15 amino acids. V lost 0 bases and J lost 4, with 15 bases in between. Germline loops: CDR1 SQVTM, CDR2 ANQGSEA.